This entry describes one T cell receptor (beta chain). Its specificity is unknown. The germline V gene encodes CDR1 LNHDA and CDR2 SQIVND (reference sequence). This CDR3 region has 14 residues. Trimming took 7 bases from V and 4 from J, leaving 13 bases between them. These data come from a study of CD8+CD57+ T cells in acquired aplastic anemia. The wider study: Sorted CD4+ and CD8+ cells gave an average of about 3.4 ug of DNA.

Study-wide findings and caveats: About 28 sequences, all CD8+ CDR3, were shared between patients and controls.

Genomic DNA acted as the template from which TCR beta VDJ combination and CDR3 sequence profiling were carried out. Each CDR3 protein gets one entry after TCRdb re-called the reads with MiXCR. The data show 190,000 or so distinct CDR3 sequences, with 61% seen just once and approximately 32% held by the top ten. Input material: sorted CD4+, CD8+, or CD8+CD57+ T cells (not recorded which) from PBMCs. V is TRBV19 and J is TRBJ2-2; the D gene is possibly TRBD1 (6 bases). The sequence was obtained from a human donor in good health. CDR3: CASNQQGTTGELFF. CDR3 DNA: TGTGCCAGTAATCAACAGGGTACCACCGGGGAGCTGTTTTTT.